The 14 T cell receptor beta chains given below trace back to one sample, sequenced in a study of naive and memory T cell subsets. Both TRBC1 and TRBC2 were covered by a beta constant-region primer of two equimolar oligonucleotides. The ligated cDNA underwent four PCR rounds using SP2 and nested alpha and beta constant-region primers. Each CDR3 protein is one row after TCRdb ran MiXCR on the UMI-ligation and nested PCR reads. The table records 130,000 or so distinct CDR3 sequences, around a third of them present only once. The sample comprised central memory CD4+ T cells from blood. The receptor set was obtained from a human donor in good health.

The CDR3 nucleotides read TGCAGCGTTGTATCTAGCGGGAGATATACGCAGTATTTT. Translated: CSVVSSGRYTQYF. V usage is TRBV29-1 and J usage is TRBJ2-3; 10 nucleotides agree with TRBD2. The CDR3 covers 13 residues. J lost 7 bases, V lost 4 bases, and 5 bases had no gene match. Looked up from germline, CDR1 is SQVTM and CDR2 is ANQGSEA.

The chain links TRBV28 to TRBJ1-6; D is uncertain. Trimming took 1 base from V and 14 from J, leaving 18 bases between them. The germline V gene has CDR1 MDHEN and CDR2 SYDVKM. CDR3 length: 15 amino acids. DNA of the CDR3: TGTGCCAGCAGTTTATTTACGGCTAAAATGACGGCCCTCCACTTT. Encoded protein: CASSLFTAKMTALHF.

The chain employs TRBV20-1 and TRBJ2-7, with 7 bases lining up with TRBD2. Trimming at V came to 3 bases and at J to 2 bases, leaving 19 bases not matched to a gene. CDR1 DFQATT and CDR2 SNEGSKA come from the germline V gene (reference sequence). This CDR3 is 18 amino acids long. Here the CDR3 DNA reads TGCAGTGCTAGCATCATCCGGGGTTTAGGCGGGAGCCCCTACGAGCAGTACTTC. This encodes CSASIIRGLGGSPYEQYF.

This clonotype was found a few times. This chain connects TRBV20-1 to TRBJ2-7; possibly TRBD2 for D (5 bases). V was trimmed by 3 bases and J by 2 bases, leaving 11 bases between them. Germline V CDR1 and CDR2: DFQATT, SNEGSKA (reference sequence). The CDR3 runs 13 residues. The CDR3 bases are TGCAGTGCTAGTAATCCGGGAACCTACGAGCAGTACTTC. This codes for CSASNPGTYEQYF.

Here the CDR3 DNA reads TGTGCCAGCAGGACTCGCGGGACTAGCGGGAGCGAGTACTTC. Translation gives CASRTRGTSGSEYF. V usage is TRBV28 and J usage is TRBJ2-7; 14 bases are a match to TRBD2. CDR1 and CDR2 (germline): MDHEN, SYDVKM. With V trimmed by 6 bases and J by 11 bases, 9 bases remained unmatched. The CDR3 length is 14 residues.

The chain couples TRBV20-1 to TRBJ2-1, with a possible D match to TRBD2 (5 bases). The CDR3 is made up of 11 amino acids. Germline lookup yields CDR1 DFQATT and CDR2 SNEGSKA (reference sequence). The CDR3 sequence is CGGLGVNEQFF. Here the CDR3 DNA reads TGCGGCGGACTCGGGGTCAATGAGCAGTTCTTC.

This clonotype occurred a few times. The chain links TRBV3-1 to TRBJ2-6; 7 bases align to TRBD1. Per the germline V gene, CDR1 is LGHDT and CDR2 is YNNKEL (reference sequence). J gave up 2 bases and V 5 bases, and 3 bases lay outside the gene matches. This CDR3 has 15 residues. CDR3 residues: CASSIDRAGANVLTF. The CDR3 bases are TGTGCCAGCAGCATTGACAGGGCTGGGGCCAACGTCCTGACTTTC.

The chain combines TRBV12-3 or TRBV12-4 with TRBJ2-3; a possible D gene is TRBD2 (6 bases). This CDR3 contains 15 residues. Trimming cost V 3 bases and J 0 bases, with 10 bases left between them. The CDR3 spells CASSFGGVSTDTQYF. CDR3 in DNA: TGTGCCAGCAGTTTCGGCGGGGTGAGCACAGATACGCAGTATTTT.

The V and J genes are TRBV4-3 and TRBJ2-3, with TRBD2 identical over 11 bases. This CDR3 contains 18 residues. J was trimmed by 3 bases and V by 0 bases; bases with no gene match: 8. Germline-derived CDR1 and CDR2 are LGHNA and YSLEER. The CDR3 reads CASSQELAGASRTDTQYF. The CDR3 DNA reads TGCGCCAGCAGCCAAGAACTAGCGGGAGCGTCGCGGACAGATACGCAGTATTTT.

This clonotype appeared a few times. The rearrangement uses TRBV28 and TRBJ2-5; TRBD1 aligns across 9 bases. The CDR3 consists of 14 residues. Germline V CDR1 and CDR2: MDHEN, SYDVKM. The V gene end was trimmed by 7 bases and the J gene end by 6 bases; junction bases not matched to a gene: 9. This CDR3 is CASIGTGSKKTQYF. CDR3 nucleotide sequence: TGTGCCAGCATCGGGACAGGGTCGAAGAAGACCCAGTACTTC.

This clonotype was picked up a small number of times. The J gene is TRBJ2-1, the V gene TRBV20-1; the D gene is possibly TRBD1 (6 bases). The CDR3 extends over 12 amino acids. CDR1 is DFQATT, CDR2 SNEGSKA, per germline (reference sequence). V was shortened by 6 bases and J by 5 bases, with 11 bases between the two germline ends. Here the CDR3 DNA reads TGCAGTGCCCCTGGACAGAACAATGAGCAGTTCTTC. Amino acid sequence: CSAPGQNNEQFF.

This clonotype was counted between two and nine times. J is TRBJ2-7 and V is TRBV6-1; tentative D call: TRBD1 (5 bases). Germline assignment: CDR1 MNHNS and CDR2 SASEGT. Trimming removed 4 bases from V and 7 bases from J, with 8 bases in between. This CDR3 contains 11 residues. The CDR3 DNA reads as TGTGCCAGCAGTGGACGGACAGAGCAGTACTTC. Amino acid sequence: CASSGRTEQYF.

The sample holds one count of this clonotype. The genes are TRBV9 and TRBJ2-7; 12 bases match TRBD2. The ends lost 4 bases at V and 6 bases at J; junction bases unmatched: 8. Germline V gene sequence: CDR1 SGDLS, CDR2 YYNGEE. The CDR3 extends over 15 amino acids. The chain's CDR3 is CASSPPGLAGGEQYF. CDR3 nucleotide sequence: TGTGCCAGCAGCCCCCCGGGACTAGCGGGTGGCGAGCAGTACTTC.

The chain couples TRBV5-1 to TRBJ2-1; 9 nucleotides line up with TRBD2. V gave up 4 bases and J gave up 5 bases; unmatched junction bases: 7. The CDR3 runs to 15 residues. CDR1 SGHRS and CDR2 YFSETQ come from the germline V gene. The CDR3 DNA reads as TGCGCCAGCAGCCCGGGACTAGCAGCGAACAATGAGCAGTTCTTC. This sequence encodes CASSPGLAANNEQFF.